This T cell receptor beta chain is from a study of OX40 agonist ivuxolimab in advanced cancers. As for the study in general: The group had a mean age of roughly 65 years, ranged from about 20 to 90, and was less than 85% male. Partial responses were recorded for three patients, including one with hepatocellular carcinoma and two with cutaneous melanoma.

Profiling relied on immunoSEQ multiplex PCR, and the TCRdb table lists in-frame clones only, not all of them. The table lists about 25,000 clones, approximately 86% of them singletons. Germline CDR1 and CDR2: MDHEN and SYDVKM. Trimming pared 2 bases from V and 6 bases from J, leaving 14 bases between. The CDR3 spans 15 residues. The chain has TRBV28 and TRBJ1-5; the D gene is possibly TRBD1 (6 bases). Sequenced material: CD4+ or CD8+ T cells sorted from blood, taken in a trial of the OX40 agonist ivuxolimab. This TCR derives from an adult with an advanced solid tumor such as melanoma, head and neck, liver or kidney cancer. Written as DNA, the CDR3 is TGTGCCAGCAGTTTAGGGGACGGGGGCGGTCAGCCCCAGCATTTT. The encoded protein is CASSLGDGGGQPQHF.